The 16 T cell receptor beta chains below were found in one sample sequenced in a study of blood T cell repertoires in COVID-19. Libraries were prepared by immunoSEQ multiplex PCR; TCRdb keeps only in-frame clonotypes and omits some of them. The table includes 250,000 to 400,000 clones, 90% detected once. Sequenced material: PBMCs or T cells enriched from blood (not recorded which). All receptors derive from a man in his 60s who had recovered from COVID-19.

This clone was detected only once. J is TRBJ1-1 and V is TRBV7-9; weak D call: TRBD1 (5 bases). With 2 bases removed from V and 1 base from J, the gap between germline ends came to 8 bases. The CDR3 has 14 amino acids. Germline V gene data show CDR1 as SEHNR and CDR2 as FQNEAQ (reference sequence). The CDR3 DNA reads as TGTGCCAGCAGCTTACAGACAGAGAACACTGAAGCTTTCTTT. Protein product: CASSLQTENTEAFF.

The chain uses TRBV29-1 and TRBJ2-5; 7 bases are a match to TRBD1. Germline trimming cut 8 bases from V and 4 bases from J; bases unmatched to any gene: 16. CDR3 length equals 15 residues. CDR1 and CDR2 from the germline V gene are SQVTM and ANQGSEA. This chain's CDR3 is CSTKTGSPSIETQYF. The DNA of the CDR3 is TGCAGCACCAAGACAGGGTCCCCAAGTATAGAGACCCAGTACTTC.

The chain has TRBV10-3 and TRBJ1-2; TRBD1 agrees at 7 bases. The CDR3 runs to 15 residues. CDR1 is ENHRY, CDR2 SYGVKD, per germline. Trimming at V came to 3 bases and at J to 5 bases, leaving 9 bases not matched to a gene. The DNA of the CDR3 is TGTGCCATCAGTGAAGGGGTAGAGGGGGCGTATGGCTACACCTTC. Its protein is CAISEGVEGAYGYTF.

The DNA of the CDR3 is TGTGCCTGGAGTGCCACACGGACCGGGGGGGGGACCCAGTACTTC. As protein: CAWSATRTGGGTQYF. V usage is TRBV30 and J usage is TRBJ2-5; 8 positions agree with TRBD2. This CDR3 comprises 15 residues. V lost 1 base and J lost 7; bases outside the gene matches: 11. Germline V gene sequence: CDR1 GTSNPN, CDR2 SVGIG (reference sequence).

V usage is TRBV6-2 or TRBV6-3 and J usage is TRBJ2-7; 7 nucleotides line up with TRBD2. Trimming took 2 bases from V and 2 from J; bases not matched to a gene: 6. Germline V gives CDR1 MNHEY, CDR2 SVGEGT. This CDR3 spans 15 amino acids. The DNA for the CDR3 is TGTGCCAGCAGTTACGGGAGGGGAGAGGCCTACGAGCAGTACTTC. Translation gives CASSYGRGEAYEQYF.

The V and J genes are TRBV2 and TRBJ2-2; 8 bases line up with TRBD1. The CDR3 has 14 amino acids. The V segment lost 7 bases and the J segment 3 bases; nucleotides outside the gene matches: 4. The V gene's germline CDR1 is SNHLY and CDR2 FYNNEI. In nucleotides, the CDR3 is TGTGCCAGCAATGGACAGGGCGACACCGGGGAGCTGTTTTTT. Translation: CASNGQGDTGELFF.

V gene TRBV6-2 or TRBV6-3 combines with J gene TRBJ1-5, with D tentatively TRBD1 (6 bases). Per germline, CDR1 MNHEY and CDR2 SVGEGT. The CDR3 sequence is 19 residues long. Trimming stripped 8 bases from V and 0 bases from J, with 26 bases between. CDR3 loop: CASRLTGPDRRYSNQPQHF. The CDR3 region has the DNA TGTGCCAGCCGCCTTACGGGGCCTGACAGGAGATATAGCAATCAGCCCCAGCATTTT.

This chain connects TRBV7-3 to TRBJ2-7; TRBD1 aligns across 7 bases. The germline gives CDR1 SGHTA, CDR2 FQGTGA. This CDR3 region has 15 residues. The trim removed 0 bases at V and 2 bases at J, leaving 4 bases unmatched. The CDR3 region is CASSLTGTATYEQYF. The CDR3 coding sequence is TGTGCCAGCAGCTTAACCGGGACAGCTACCTACGAGCAGTACTTC.

The chain recombines TRBV4-1 with TRBJ1-2; D possibly corresponds to TRBD1 (5 bases). V was clipped by 0 bases and J by 7 bases, with 9 bases between them. CDR3 length: 13 residues. The V gene's germline CDR1 is MGHRA and CDR2 YSYEKL. The CDR3 is CASSQDRGLGYTF. The CDR3, as DNA: TGCGCCAGCAGCCAAGATCGGGGACTTGGCTACACCTTC.

The chain couples TRBV2 to TRBJ1-5, with TRBD1 identical over 9 bases. The V gene end was trimmed by 8 bases and the J gene end by 2 bases; junction bases not matched to a gene: 10. Per the germline V gene, CDR1 is SNHLY and CDR2 is FYNNEI. This CDR3 is 16 amino acids long. CDR3 protein: CASEGTGIGGNQPQHF. In nucleotides, the CDR3 is TGTGCCAGCGAAGGGACAGGGATTGGGGGCAATCAGCCCCAGCATTTT.

The chain combines TRBV9 with TRBJ2-1, with TRBD2 identical over 8 bases. The trim removed 7 bases at V and 7 bases at J, leaving 13 bases unmatched. CDR3 size: 15 residues. Germline CDR1 reads SGDLS; CDR2 reads YYNGEE. The CDR3 loop is CASDEGTSGWNEQFF. CDR3 sequence (DNA): TGTGCCAGCGACGAGGGAACTAGCGGATGGAATGAGCAGTTCTTC.

The chain carries TRBV3-1 (or the pseudogene TRBV3-2) and TRBJ2-1; tentatively, D is TRBD2 (6 bases). This CDR3 spans 14 amino acids. Between the trimmed V and J ends, which lost 2 bases and 8 bases, there was a span of 13 bases. Germline V CDR1 and CDR2: LGHDT, YNNKEL (reference sequence). CDR3 protein: CASSQLAVNHEQFF. CDR3 DNA: TGTGCCAGCAGCCAATTAGCGGTAAACCATGAGCAGTTCTTC.

This chain joins TRBV7-9 and TRBJ1-2, with 9 bases fitting TRBD1. Germline lookup yields CDR1 SEHNR and CDR2 FQNEAQ (reference sequence). The length of the CDR3 is 15 residues. The trim removed 5 bases at V and 8 bases at J, leaving 12 bases unmatched. The CDR3: CASSLLLGQGVGYTF. Written as DNA, the CDR3 is TGTGCCAGCAGCCTCCTTTTGGGACAGGGTGTCGGCTACACCTTC.

J is TRBJ2-1 and V is TRBV6-1; D is perhaps TRBD1 (7 bases). CDR1 and CDR2 (germline): MNHNS, SASEGT. This CDR3 has 16 residues. V gave up 3 bases and J gave up 7 bases, with 19 bases separating them. The CDR3 spells CASSDLTGRFRNEQFF. The CDR3 nucleotides read TGTGCCAGCAGTGACCTGACAGGGAGGTTTCGGAATGAGCAGTTCTTC.

V is TRBV5-4 and J is TRBJ2-1, with TRBD2 matching 7 bases. Germline V CDR1 and CDR2: SGHNT, YYREEE (reference sequence). The V and J ends lost 3 bases and 0 bases, in that order; junction bases with no gene match: 6. The CDR3 runs 16 residues. The CDR3 is CASSSPGGSSYNEQFF. The CDR3, as DNA: TGTGCCAGCAGCTCACCCGGCGGGAGCTCCTACAATGAGCAGTTCTTC.

On this clone itself: Distinct nucleotide sequences in the sample also encode this CDR3. V gene TRBV9 combines with J gene TRBJ2-7, with a weak D call TRBD2 (7 bases). Per germline, CDR1 SGDLS and CDR2 YYNGEE. The V gene lost 0 bases and the J gene lost 7 bases, with 14 bases spanning the gap. The CDR3 consists of 14 residues. The CDR3 bases are TGTGCCAGCAGCGTAGATGGGGGGGCTAGGGAGCAGTACTTC. Translating gives CASSVDGGAREQYF. Based on the CDR3 plus reference TRBV9 and TRBJ2-7, the full variable domain is DSGVTQTPKHLITATGQRVTLRCSPRSGDLSVYWYQQSLDQGLQFLIQYYNGEERAKGNILERFSAQQFPDLHSELNLSSLELGDSALYFCASSVDGGAREQYFGPGTRLTVT.